The table lists the clone carrying this TCR beta chain with a few counts. Authors' analysis steps: By means of reference gene primer amplification, nucleated cell counts were estimated. Some clones are missing from TCRdb's copy, which holds only in-frame ones; the method was immunoSEQ multiplex PCR. The DNA was the basis for D and trimming; V, J and clone size are from that table. Here the sample spans about 180,000 clones, about 81% being singletons. The data are from a study of blood T cell repertoires in COVID-19. Study background: Italy, Spain and the United States were the sources of the convalescent and acute COVID-19 samples. T cells, B-cell-depleted T cells, or PBMCs supplied cDNA or gDNA.

The CDR3 spans 13 residues. Germline CDR1 SGHAT, CDR2 FQNNGV. Between the trimmed V and J ends, which lost 5 bases and 1 base, there was a span of 8 bases. Sequenced input: peripheral blood. The chain is built from TRBV11-2 and TRBJ2-5; D unresolved. The receptor comes from a woman aged 80 or older with COVID-19, enrolled during active disease. The CDR3 protein is CASSRSLQETQYF. CDR3 sequence (DNA): TGTGCCAGCAGCAGGAGCCTCCAAGAGACCCAGTACTTC.